The clone carrying this T cell receptor beta chain came up a few times. Its cognate antigen is unknown. With a much larger clone just one base away, this may be a read error. The data stem from a study of blood T cells in healthy people across ages. Broader study findings: Per million T cells, TCR beta diversity dropped roughly linearly as age increased. Changes in expanded clonotypes were possibly confounded, as the CMV status of donors was unknown.

Germline V gene lookup returns CDR1 SGHRS and CDR2 YFSETQ. Trimming removed 7 bases from V and 0 bases from J, with 18 bases in between. The CDR3 extends over 16 amino acids. Together with a sample-barcoded 5' primer, a J-beta primer mix was included in a second PCR lasting about 7 to 12 cycles. Each cDNA molecule was tagged by a template-switch adaptor with 12 random nucleotides. Using its own MiXCR run on the 5' RACE reads, TCRdb lists one record per CDR3 protein. Here the sample spans roughly 900,000 distinct CDR3 sequences, under 30% being singletons. The chain recombines TRBV5-1 with TRBJ2-3; D gene ambiguous. Specimen: blood. The receptor was isolated from a woman at least 80 years old in good health. CDR3 bases: TGCGCCAGCGGCGGCACGACGATTACTAGCACAGATACGCAGTATTTT. Protein product: CASGGTTITSTDTQYF.